This T cell receptor beta chain was identified during a study of T-cell memory formation after mild COVID-19. V was trimmed by 8 bases and J by 2 bases, leaving 17 bases between them. Per the germline V gene, CDR1 is SGHNT and CDR2 is YENEEA. The CDR3 totals 15 residues. TCRdb ran MiXCR on the 5' RACE reads and lists one entry per CDR3 protein. Of approximately 430,000 distinct CDR3 sequences in the sample, roughly a quarter were seen once. This receptor was obtained from an adult woman who had mild COVID-19 (a few samples of this study predate the infection). Cell type and time point are not known. Sequencing was performed on PBMCs or a T cell subset sorted from them (not recorded which). The chain carries TRBV11-3 and TRBJ2-3; tentative D call: TRBD2 (5 bases). CDR3 sequence reads: CASRGGSGYTDTQYF. CDR3 sequence (DNA): TGTGCCAGCCGCGGCGGGTCGGGGTACACAGATACGCAGTATTTT. Using reference TRBV11-3 and TRBJ2-3 for the parts outside the CDR3, the full variable domain is EAGVVQSPRYKIIEKKQPVAFWCNPISGHNTLYWYLQNLGQGPELLIRYENEEAVDDSQLPKDRFSAERLKGVDSTLKIQPAELGDSAVYLCASRGGSGYTDTQYFGPGTRLTVL.